This T cell receptor beta chain was found in a study of blood T cell repertoires in COVID-19. Study in general: In each case, the material was cDNA or gDNA derived from T cells, B-cell-depleted T cells, or PBMCs.

Method: immunoSEQ multiplex PCR; TCRdb's copy keeps in-frame clones and lacks some. The sample has hundreds of thousands of clones; under 90% are singletons. The CDR3 has 13 residues. V lost 5 bases to trimming and J lost 6 bases; unmatched junction nucleotides: 4. Germline CDR1 reads PRHDT; CDR2 reads FYEKMQ (reference sequence). Recruits, aged 18 to 89 years, lived in under 25 US areas. Participants' own reports of clinical history determined their cohort assignment. This TCR was sampled from a woman between 45 and 65 years old who had been exposed to COVID-19. The chain combines TRBV13 with TRBJ1-5, with 7 bases identical to TRBD1. What was sequenced was PBMCs or T cells enriched from blood (not recorded which). Here the CDR3 reads CASSRQGGQPQHF. In DNA, the CDR3 is TGTGCCAGCAGCCGACAGGGTGGTCAGCCCCAGCATTTT.